This is a list of T cell receptor beta chains from one sample in a study of response to subunit inactivated influenza vaccine. TCRdb redid the calling of the RT-PCR reads with MiXCR, one entry per CDR3 protein. The sample lists approximately 700,000 distinct CDR3 sequences; more than 11% were seen once. This sample comprised PBMCs from blood, obtained roughly 2 weeks before vaccination. The source is a middle-aged man who received an inactivated influenza vaccine. Both conserved end residues are part of each CDR3. A D gene is named only where the DNA matches it firmly. Not every row has a clone size; where given, it reads once, few, many or a size class.

j_gene,v_gene,abundance,d_gene,CDR3nt,CDR3aa
TRBJ2-3,TRBV5-5,many,.,TGTGCCAGCAGCTTGGCGTCAGGGATCCGCACAGATACGCAGTATTTT,CASSLASGIRTDTQYF
TRBJ1-1,TRBV7-9,many,TRBD1,TGTGCCAGCAGCTCCGGACAGGGTGAAGCTTTCTTT,CASSSGQGEAFF
TRBJ2-2,TRBV28,few,TRBD1,TGTGCCAGCAGTGTCCAGGGGGAAGCCGGGGAGCTGTTTTTT,CASSVQGEAGELFF
TRBJ2-3,TRBV4-3,.,TRBD1,TGCGCCAGCAGCCAAGTATCCCAGGGGGCAGATACGCAGTATTTT,CASSQVSQGADTQYF
TRBJ2-5,TRBV29-1,few,TRBD2,TGCAGCGTTGAAGGGACTAGCGGGAGATCGGGAGAGACCCAGTACTTC,CSVEGTSGRSGETQYF
TRBJ2-7,TRBV5-1,few,.,TGCGCCAGCAGCTCGGGGACGTCCCCTTTGCAGTACTTC,CASSSGTSPLQYF
TRBJ2-5,TRBV7-6,.,.,TGTGCCAGCAGTGCCAGCTTCCAGACCCAGTACTTC,CASSASFQTQYF
TRBJ2-1,TRBV12-3/TRBV12-4,many,.,TGTGCCAGCAGTCCAGACTTCACCTCCTACAATGAGCAGTTCTTC,CASSPDFTSYNEQFF
TRBJ1-2,TRBV20-1,many,.,TGCAGTGCTAGAGGAGGCATCCGATTATCCTATGGCTACACCTTC,CSARGGIRLSYGYTF
TRBJ2-3,TRBV27,.,TRBD2,TGTGCCAGCAGTTCCTGGACTAGCGGGGGGGCAGATACGCAGTATTTT,CASSSWTSGGADTQYF
TRBJ2-7,TRBV6-2/TRBV6-3,few,.,TGTGCCAGCAAGGAAACCTACGAGCAGTACTTC,CASKETYEQYF
TRBJ2-2,TRBV7-8,few,.,TGTGCCAGCAGCCTCCAGACGAGCGGGGAGCTGTTTTTT,CASSLQTSGELFF
TRBJ1-3,TRBV15,few,.,TGTGCCACCAGCAGAGTCGCGGTTGGAAACACCATATATTTT,CATSRVAVGNTIYF
TRBJ2-2,TRBV7-3,few,TRBD1,TGTGCCAGCAGCCCAGACAGGGCCGGCACCGGGGAGCTGTTTTTT,CASSPDRAGTGELFF
TRBJ2-5,TRBV5-1,few,.,TGCGCCAGCAGCTTCTCAGACCCCCAAGAGACCCAGTACTTC,CASSFSDPQETQYF
TRBJ2-3,TRBV7-9,many,.,TGTGCCAGCAGCCAACGACTAGATACGCAGTATTTT,CASSQRLDTQYF
TRBJ2-3,TRBV3-1,few,.,TGTGCCAGCAGCCAAGATCGTTCTACGCAGTATTTT,CASSQDRSTQYF
TRBJ2-1,TRBV7-2,.,.,TGTGCCAGCAGCTTAACGCGGGAGCAGTTCTTC,CASSLTREQFF
TRBJ1-2,TRBV10-3,few,.,TGTGCCATCAGTGGGGCAGGGAGAAGTAATGGCTACACCTTC,CAISGAGRSNGYTF
TRBJ1-4,TRBV28,few,.,TGTGCCAGCAGTATTTACAGGGAAAAACTGTTTTTT,CASSIYREKLFF
TRBJ2-1,TRBV4-2,.,TRBD2,TGTGCCAGCAGCCAAGAAGCTAGCGGGAGGGAGCAGTTCTTC,CASSQEASGREQFF
TRBJ2-3,TRBV18,.,.,TGTGCCAGCTCACCAGTGTTCCGAGAGTCCACAGATACGCAGTATTTT,CASSPVFRESTDTQYF
TRBJ2-7,TRBV29-1,.,TRBD2,TGCAGCGTCCCTAGCGGGAGGGCCGATGGCGAGCAGTACTTC,CSVPSGRADGEQYF
TRBJ2-5,TRBV20-1,many,TRBD2,TGCAGTGCTAGCGGGAGGGCAGGAGAGACCCAGTACTTC,CSASGRAGETQYF
TRBJ2-7,TRBV28,few,TRBD1,TGTGCCAGCAGACGGACAGGGGGGATCTACGAGCAGTACTTC,CASRRTGGIYEQYF
TRBJ2-2,TRBV12-5,.,TRBD1,TGTGCTAGTGGTTCTGGACAGGGGCCCATCGGGGAGCTGTTTTTT,CASGSGQGPIGELFF
TRBJ1-1,TRBV11-2,few,.,TGTGCCAGCAGCTTAGTGGAGAGGGGCACTGAAGCTTTCTTT,CASSLVERGTEAFF
TRBJ2-7,TRBV27,few,.,TGTGCCAGCAGTTTATCGGCCAATGCAGTAGGTATAAACGAGCAGTACTTC,CASSLSANAVGINEQYF
TRBJ2-5,TRBV7-2,few,.,TGTGCCAGCAGCTTAGGGCACGGGGGTCGAGAGACCCAGTACTTC,CASSLGHGGRETQYF
TRBJ1-4,TRBV29-1,many,.,TGCAGCGTTGAAGATCGGTCAACTAATGAAAAACTGTTTTTT,CSVEDRSTNEKLFF
TRBJ2-7,TRBV5-1,many,.,TGCGCCAGCAGCTTGGGGGCTGGAACCTACGAGCAGTACTTC,CASSLGAGTYEQYF
TRBJ2-1,TRBV30,.,.,TGTGCCTGGAGTAGCGGGTTCCATGAGCAGTTCTTC,CAWSSGFHEQFF